The rows below give T cell receptor beta chains drawn from one sample of a study of cytomegalovirus exposure and HLA in healthy donors. Clones were sequenced by immunoSEQ multiplex PCR, and TCRdb holds only the in-frame ones, with some missing. Of more than 150,000 clones in the sample, around 80% were seen once. The sequencing sample was made of PBMCs. Receptor source: a woman in her 30s in good health and CMV-seronegative. CDR3s include the opening cysteine and the closing phenylalanine or tryptophan. Fields, in order: CDR3 DNA, CDR3 protein, clone size, V gene, D gene, J gene. A D gene is named only where the DNA matches it firmly. The size field is filled for only some rows; it gives once, few, many or a size class.

CDR3 DNA: TGTGCCGGACAGGGAAACGCCTTTGAAGCTTTCTTT
CDR3 protein: CAGQGNAFEAFF
clone size: few
V gene: TRBV6-1
D gene: TRBD1
J gene: TRBJ1-1

CDR3 DNA: TGTGCCAGCAGCTATTCGACAGAATATGGCTACACCTTC
CDR3 protein: CASSYSTEYGYTF
clone size: .
V gene: TRBV9
D gene: .
J gene: TRBJ1-2

CDR3 DNA: TGTGCCAGCAGTTACGCGGGAAGGGATCAGCCCCAGCATTTT
CDR3 protein: CASSYAGRDQPQHF
clone size: .
V gene: TRBV6-5
D gene: .
J gene: TRBJ1-5

CDR3 DNA: TGTGCCAGCAAGACAGGGGGGCCCTACGAGCAGTACTTC
CDR3 protein: CASKTGGPYEQYF
clone size: .
V gene: TRBV2
D gene: TRBD1
J gene: TRBJ2-7

CDR3 DNA: TGTGCCAGCAGCCAAGATCTGAGGGGCTACACCTTC
CDR3 protein: CASSQDLRGYTF
clone size: few
V gene: TRBV14
D gene: .
J gene: TRBJ1-2

CDR3 DNA: TGTGCCAGCAAAAAGGGGACAGAGACGATCTACGAGCAGTACTTC
CDR3 protein: CASKKGTETIYEQYF
clone size: .
V gene: TRBV7-9
D gene: TRBD1
J gene: TRBJ2-7

CDR3 DNA: TGCGCCAGCAGCCTAGCACCGGAGTACGAGCAGTACTTC
CDR3 protein: CASSLAPEYEQYF
clone size: .
V gene: TRBV5-1
D gene: .
J gene: TRBJ2-7

CDR3 DNA: TGTGCCAGCTACCCATTAAGAGGAAATTCACCCCTCCACTTT
CDR3 protein: CASYPLRGNSPLHF
clone size: few
V gene: TRBV2
D gene: .
J gene: TRBJ1-6

CDR3 DNA: TGCGCCAGCAGGGACACCGCGACTGAAGCTTTCTTT
CDR3 protein: CASRDTATEAFF
clone size: .
V gene: TRBV10-2
D gene: .
J gene: TRBJ1-1

CDR3 DNA: TGTGCCAGCGGCGGGTACCAAGAGACCCAGTACTTC
CDR3 protein: CASGGYQETQYF
clone size: .
V gene: TRBV7-9
D gene: .
J gene: TRBJ2-5

CDR3 DNA: TGTGCCAGCAGTTTAAAGAGGGAGCCACCTAACTATGGCTACACCTTC
CDR3 protein: CASSLKREPPNYGYTF
clone size: .
V gene: TRBV27
D gene: .
J gene: TRBJ1-2

CDR3 DNA: TGTGCCAGCAGGGGACAGGGTTTTGGCCAGCCCCAGCATTTT
CDR3 protein: CASRGQGFGQPQHF
clone size: .
V gene: TRBV28
D gene: TRBD1
J gene: TRBJ1-5

CDR3 DNA: TGCGCCAGCAGCTTGGGACTAGCGGGGAACACCGGGGAGCTGTTTTTT
CDR3 protein: CASSLGLAGNTGELFF
clone size: .
V gene: TRBV5-1
D gene: TRBD2
J gene: TRBJ2-2

CDR3 DNA: TGTGCCAGCAGTTCCGACAGATATAGCAATCAGCCCCAGCATTTT
CDR3 protein: CASSSDRYSNQPQHF
clone size: .
V gene: TRBV6-5
D gene: .
J gene: TRBJ1-5